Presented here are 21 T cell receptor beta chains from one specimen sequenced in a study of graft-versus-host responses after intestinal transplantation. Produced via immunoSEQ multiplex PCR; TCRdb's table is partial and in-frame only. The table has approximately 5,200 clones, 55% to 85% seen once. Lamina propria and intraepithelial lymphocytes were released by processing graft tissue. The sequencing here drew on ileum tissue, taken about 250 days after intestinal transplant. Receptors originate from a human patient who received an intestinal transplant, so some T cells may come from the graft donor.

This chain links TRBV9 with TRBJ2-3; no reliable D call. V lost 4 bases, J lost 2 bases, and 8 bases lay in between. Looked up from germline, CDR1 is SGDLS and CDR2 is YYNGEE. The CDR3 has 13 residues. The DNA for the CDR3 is TGTGCCAGCAGCCAGAGGCTCACAGATACGCAGTATTTT. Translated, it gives CASSQRLTDTQYF.

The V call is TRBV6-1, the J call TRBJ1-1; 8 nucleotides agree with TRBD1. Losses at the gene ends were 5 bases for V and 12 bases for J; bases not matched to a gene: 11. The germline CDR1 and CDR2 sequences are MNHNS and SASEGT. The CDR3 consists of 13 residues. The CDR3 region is CASSPMGGQVTFF. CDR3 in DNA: TGTGCCAGCAGTCCCATGGGGGGACAGGTAACTTTCTTT.

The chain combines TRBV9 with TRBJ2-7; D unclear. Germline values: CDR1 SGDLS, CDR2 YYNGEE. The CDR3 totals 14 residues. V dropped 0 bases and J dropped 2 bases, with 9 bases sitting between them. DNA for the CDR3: TGTGCCAGCAGCGTAGGGCTTAAACCCTACGAGCAGTACTTC. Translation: CASSVGLKPYEQYF.

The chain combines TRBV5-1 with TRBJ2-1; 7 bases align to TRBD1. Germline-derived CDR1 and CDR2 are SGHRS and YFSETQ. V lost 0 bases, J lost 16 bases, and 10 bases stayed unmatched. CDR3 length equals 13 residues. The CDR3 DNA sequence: TGCGCCAGCAGCTTGGCCCTGGGACAGACTTTTTTCTTC. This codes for CASSLALGQTFFF.

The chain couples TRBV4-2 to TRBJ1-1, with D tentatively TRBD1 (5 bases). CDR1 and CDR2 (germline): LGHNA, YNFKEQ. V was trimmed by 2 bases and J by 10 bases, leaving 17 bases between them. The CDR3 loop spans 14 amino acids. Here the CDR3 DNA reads TGTGCCAGCAGCCAAATCCTCGGGTTGGGGGGAGCTTTCTTT. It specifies CASSQILGLGGAFF.

The CDR3 DNA is TGTGCCAGCAGCAGAAGGACAGGGGATCCCACTGAAGCTTTCTTT. Amino acid sequence: CASSRRTGDPTEAFF. The chain has TRBV21-1 and TRBJ1-1; the tabulated D call, TRBD1, remains unverified against the DNA. TRBV21-1 is a known pseudogene. The CDR3 runs 15 residues.

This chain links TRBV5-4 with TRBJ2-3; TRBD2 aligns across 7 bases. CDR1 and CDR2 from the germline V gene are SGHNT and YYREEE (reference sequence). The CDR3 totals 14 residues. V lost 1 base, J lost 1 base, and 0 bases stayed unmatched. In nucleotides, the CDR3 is TGTGCCAGCAGCTTGCGGGAGGGCACAGATACGCAGTATTTT. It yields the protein CASSLREGTDTQYF.

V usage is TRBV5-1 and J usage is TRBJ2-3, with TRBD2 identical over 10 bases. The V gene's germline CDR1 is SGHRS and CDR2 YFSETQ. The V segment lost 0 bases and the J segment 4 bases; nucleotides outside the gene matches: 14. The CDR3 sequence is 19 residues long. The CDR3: CASSLGLAGSWEGADTQYF. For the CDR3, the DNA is TGCGCCAGCAGCTTGGGACTAGCGGGCTCCTGGGAAGGGGCAGATACGCAGTATTTT.

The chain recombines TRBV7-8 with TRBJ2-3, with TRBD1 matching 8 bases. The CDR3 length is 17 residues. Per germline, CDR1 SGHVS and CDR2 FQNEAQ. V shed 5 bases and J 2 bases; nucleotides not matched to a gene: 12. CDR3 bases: TGTGCCAGCAGCCCCAGTCCACAGGGGGGCGTCACAGATACGCAGTATTTT. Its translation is CASSPSPQGGVTDTQYF.

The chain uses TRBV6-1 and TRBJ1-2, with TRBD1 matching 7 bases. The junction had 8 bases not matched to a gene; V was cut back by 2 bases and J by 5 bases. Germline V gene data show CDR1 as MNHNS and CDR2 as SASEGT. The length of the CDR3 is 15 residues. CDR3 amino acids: CASSESRQGIYGYTF. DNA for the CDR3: TGTGCCAGCAGTGAAAGCCGACAGGGAATATATGGCTACACCTTC.

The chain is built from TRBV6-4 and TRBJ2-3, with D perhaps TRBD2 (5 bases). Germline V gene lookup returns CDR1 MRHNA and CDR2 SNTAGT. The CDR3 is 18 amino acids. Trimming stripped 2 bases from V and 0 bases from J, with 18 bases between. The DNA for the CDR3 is TGTGCCAGCAGTGACAGAGGGCGGACGACCTCTAGCACAGATACGCAGTATTTT. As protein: CASSDRGRTTSSTDTQYF.

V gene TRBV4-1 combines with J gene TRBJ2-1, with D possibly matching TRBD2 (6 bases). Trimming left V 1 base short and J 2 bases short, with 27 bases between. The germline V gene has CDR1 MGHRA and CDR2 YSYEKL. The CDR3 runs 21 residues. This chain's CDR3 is CASSQGTPGLNPGRAYNEQFF. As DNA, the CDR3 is TGCGCCAGCAGCCAAGGGACACCGGGACTCAATCCTGGTAGGGCCTACAATGAGCAGTTCTTC.

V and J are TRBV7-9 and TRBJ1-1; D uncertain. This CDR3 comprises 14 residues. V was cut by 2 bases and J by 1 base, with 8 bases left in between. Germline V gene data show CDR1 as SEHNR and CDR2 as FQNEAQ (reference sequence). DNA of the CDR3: TGTGCCAGCAGCTTACGTCACACGAACACTGAAGCTTTCTTT. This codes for CASSLRHTNTEAFF.

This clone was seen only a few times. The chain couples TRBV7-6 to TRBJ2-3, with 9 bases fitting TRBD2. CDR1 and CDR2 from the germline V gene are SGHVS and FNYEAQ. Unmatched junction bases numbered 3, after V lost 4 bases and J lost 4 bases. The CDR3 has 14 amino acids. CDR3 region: CASSSLAGADTQYF. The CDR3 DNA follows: TGTGCCAGCAGCTCACTAGCGGGCGCAGATACGCAGTATTTT.

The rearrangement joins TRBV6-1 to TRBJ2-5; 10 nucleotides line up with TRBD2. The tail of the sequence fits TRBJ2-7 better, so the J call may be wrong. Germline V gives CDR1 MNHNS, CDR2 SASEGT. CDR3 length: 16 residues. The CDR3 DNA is TGTGCCAGCAGTGCCCTAGCGGGGGCCTCCGGGCACGAGCAGTACTTC. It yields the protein CASSALAGASGHEQYF.

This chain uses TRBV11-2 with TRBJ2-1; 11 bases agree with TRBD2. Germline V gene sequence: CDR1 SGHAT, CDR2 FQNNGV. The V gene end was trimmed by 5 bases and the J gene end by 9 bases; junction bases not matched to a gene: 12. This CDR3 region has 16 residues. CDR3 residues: CASSPPSGRIGGEQFF. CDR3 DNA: TGTGCCAGCAGCCCCCCTAGCGGGAGGATTGGAGGTGAGCAGTTCTTC.

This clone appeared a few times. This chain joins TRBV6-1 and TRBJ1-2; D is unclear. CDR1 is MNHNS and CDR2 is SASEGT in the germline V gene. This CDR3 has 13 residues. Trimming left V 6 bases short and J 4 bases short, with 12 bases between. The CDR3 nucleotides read TGTGCCAGCAGCACAATGAATGGCTATGGCTACACCTTC. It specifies CASSTMNGYGYTF.

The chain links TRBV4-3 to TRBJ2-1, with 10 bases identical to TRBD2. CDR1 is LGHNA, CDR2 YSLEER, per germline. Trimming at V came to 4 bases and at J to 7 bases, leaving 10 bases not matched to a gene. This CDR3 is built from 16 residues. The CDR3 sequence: CASSRERSGGANEQFF. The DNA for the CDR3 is TGCGCCAGCAGCCGAGAACGAAGCGGGGGGGCGAATGAGCAGTTCTTC.

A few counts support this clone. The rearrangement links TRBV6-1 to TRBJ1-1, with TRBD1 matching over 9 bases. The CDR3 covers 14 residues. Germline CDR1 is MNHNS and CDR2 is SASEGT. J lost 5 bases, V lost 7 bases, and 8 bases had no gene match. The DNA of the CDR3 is TGTGCCAGCAACGACAGGGGGAGATGGACTGAAGCTTTCTTT. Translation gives CASNDRGRWTEAFF.

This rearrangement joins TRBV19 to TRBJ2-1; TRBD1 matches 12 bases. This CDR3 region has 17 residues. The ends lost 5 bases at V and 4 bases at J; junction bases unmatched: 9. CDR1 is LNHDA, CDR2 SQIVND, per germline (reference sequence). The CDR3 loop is CASSWDRGHFQYNEQFF. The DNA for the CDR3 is TGTGCCAGTAGTTGGGACAGGGGGCACTTTCAATACAATGAGCAGTTCTTC.

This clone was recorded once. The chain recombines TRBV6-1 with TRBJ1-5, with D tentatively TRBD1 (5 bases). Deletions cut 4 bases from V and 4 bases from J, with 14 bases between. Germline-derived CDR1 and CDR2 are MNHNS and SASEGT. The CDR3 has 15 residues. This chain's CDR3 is CASSAGEEGNQPQHF. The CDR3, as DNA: TGTGCCAGCAGTGCGGGGGAGGAGGGGAATCAGCCCCAGCATTTT.